These 7 T cell receptor beta chains came from one sample sequenced in a study of post-analysis software for immune sequencing data. Findings of the study overall: Relative to controls, patients had several TRBV segments at higher frequency, with TRBV5-6, TRBV5-1 and TRBV20-1 among these.

Antigens of these TCRs are unknown. Unique molecular identifiers were present in the TCR beta cDNA libraries. TCRdb ran MiXCR on the PCR reads and lists one entry per CDR3 protein. The sample lists 750,000 to 900,000 distinct CDR3 sequences, 46% occurring once. Sequencing input: blood. The source of these receptors is a girl between 10 and 17 years old with multiple sclerosis.

The chain is built from TRBV28 and TRBJ1-2, with TRBD1 identical over 7 bases. The V gene's germline CDR1 is MDHEN and CDR2 SYDVKM. CDR3 length: 16 amino acids. Unmatched junction bases numbered 10, after V lost 2 bases and J lost 4 bases. CDR3 nucleotides: TGTGCCAGCAGTTTAGGGTCGGGACAGTGGACCTATGGCTACACCTTC. Its translation: CASSLGSGQWTYGYTF.

This clonotype came up a few times. The chain recombines TRBV7-9 with TRBJ2-7; 8 bases are shared with TRBD2. V was clipped by 3 bases and J by 3 bases; unmatched bases: 10. The CDR3 contains 16 residues. Germline-derived CDR1 and CDR2 are SEHNR and FQNEAQ (reference sequence). This CDR3 reads CASSFSGSGKFYEQYF. The CDR3 nucleotides are TGTGCCAGCAGCTTCTCTGGTAGCGGGAAATTCTACGAGCAGTACTTC.

The chain joins TRBV12-5 to TRBJ1-1; D not certain. Trimming shortened V by 1 base and J by 7 bases, and 4 bases separated the two germline ends. The CDR3 runs 11 residues. Germline loops: CDR1 LGHNT, CDR2 FRNRAP. The CDR3 bases are TGTGCTAGTGGTTTGGGGGATGAAGCTTTCTTT. Protein: CASGLGDEAFF.

This clonotype was found a few times. J is TRBJ2-1 and V is TRBV9; 9 bases line up with TRBD2. The CDR3 spans 16 residues. The V segment lost 2 bases and the J segment 6 bases; nucleotides outside the gene matches: 9. The V gene's germline CDR1 is SGDLS and CDR2 YYNGEE. The CDR3 spells CASSVSAGGLVNEQFF. The CDR3 region has the DNA TGTGCCAGCAGCGTGTCGGCGGGAGGGCTTGTCAATGAGCAGTTCTTC. Full variable domain (rest looked up from reference TRBV9 and TRBJ2-1): DSGVTQTPKHLITATGQRVTLRCSPRSGDLSVYWYQQSLDQGLQFLIQYYNGEERAKGNILERFSAQQFPDLHSELNLSSLELGDSALYFCASSVSAGGLVNEQFFGPGTRLTVL.

The chain is built from TRBV15 and TRBJ2-1; TRBD2 aligns across 7 bases. The CDR3 covers 16 residues. The V gene's germline CDR1 is LNHNV and CDR2 YYDKDF (reference sequence). With V trimmed by 0 bases and J by 4 bases, 6 bases remained unmatched. The CDR3 DNA reads TGTGCCACCAGCAGAGAATTGCGGGAGCTTTACAATGAGCAGTTCTTC. It specifies CATSRELRELYNEQFF.

This clonotype was found a few times. The chain links TRBV28 to TRBJ2-7; 8 bases agree with TRBD1. V trimming: 6 bases; J trimming: 0 bases; junction bases outside the gene matches: 10. CDR3 length: 16 residues. CDR1 and CDR2 (germline): MDHEN, SYDVKM. The CDR3 sequence is CASRLPGTGSSYEQYF. In nucleotides, the CDR3 is TGTGCCAGCAGGTTACCCGGGACAGGCAGCTCCTACGAGCAGTACTTC.

Note on this clonotype: The junction does not match germline at one end; this may be a read error. The V call is TRBV20-1, the J call TRBJ1-5; D is perhaps TRBD1 (6 bases). CDR3 length: 16 residues. CDR1 is DFQATT and CDR2 is SNEGSKA in the germline V gene (reference sequence). CDR3 in DNA: TGTAGTGCTAGGGGGACGTCCGGGGATAGCAATCAGCCCCAGCATTTT. As protein: CSARGTSGDSNQPQHF.